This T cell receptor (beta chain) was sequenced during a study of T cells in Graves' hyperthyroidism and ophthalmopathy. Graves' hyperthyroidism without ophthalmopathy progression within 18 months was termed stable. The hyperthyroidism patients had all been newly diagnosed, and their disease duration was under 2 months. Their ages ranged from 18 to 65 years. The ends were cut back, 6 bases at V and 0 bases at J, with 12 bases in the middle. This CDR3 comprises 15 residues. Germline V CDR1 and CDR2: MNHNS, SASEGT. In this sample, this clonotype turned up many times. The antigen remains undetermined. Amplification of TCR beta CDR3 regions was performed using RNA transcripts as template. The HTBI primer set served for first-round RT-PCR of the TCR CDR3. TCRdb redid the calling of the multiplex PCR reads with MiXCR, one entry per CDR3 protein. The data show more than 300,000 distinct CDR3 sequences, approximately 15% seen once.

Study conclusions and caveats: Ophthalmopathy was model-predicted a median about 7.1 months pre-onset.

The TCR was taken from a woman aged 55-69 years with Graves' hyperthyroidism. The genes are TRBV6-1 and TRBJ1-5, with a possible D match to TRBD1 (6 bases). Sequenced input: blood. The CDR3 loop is CASRTGFNSNQPQHF. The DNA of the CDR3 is TGTGCCAGCAGGACAGGTTTTAATAGCAATCAGCCCCAGCATTTT.